The 7 T cell receptor beta chains below were found in one sample sequenced in a study of T cell repertoires in cytomegalovirus infection. TCRdb redid the calling of the reads with MiXCR, one entry per CDR3 protein. The sample yields 100,000 or so distinct CDR3 sequences, under 25% seen once. Sequencing used CD8+ T cells from PBMCs. These receptors all stem from a human donor in good health (CMV status not recorded). Some clones in this sample may be carry-over from other donors' samples.

The J gene is TRBJ2-1, the V gene TRBV6-2 or TRBV6-3, with D possibly being TRBD2 (5 bases). Germline values: CDR1 MNHEY, CDR2 SVGEGT. This CDR3 has 16 residues. Trimming pared 5 bases from V and 7 bases from J, leaving 21 bases between. CDR3 residues: CASSILTRTSFNEQFF. For the CDR3, the DNA is TGTGCCAGCAGTATCCTAACTAGAACCTCCTTTAATGAGCAGTTCTTC.

The J gene is TRBJ2-1, the V gene TRBV27; no firm D call. CDR1 and CDR2 (germline): MNHEY, SMNVEV (reference sequence). CDR3 length equals 17 residues. Trimming removed 5 bases at V and 0 bases at J, with 17 bases between. Here the CDR3 reads CASSTSFGASSYNEQFF. CDR3 DNA: TGTGCCAGCAGTACCTCTTTTGGAGCGAGCTCCTACAATGAGCAGTTCTTC.

V and J are TRBV23-1 and TRBJ2-1; TRBD2 matches 10 bases. TRBV23-1 is noted as an ORF with a role that remains uncertain. CDR3 size: 15 residues. V trimming: 6 bases; J trimming: 10 bases; junction bases outside the gene matches: 12. The CDR3, as DNA: TGCGCCAGCAGCACAGCTAGCGGGAGTCAAGCCGAGCAGTTCTTC. Translating it yields CASSTASGSQAEQFF.

About this clonotype: This may be a read error: a much more frequent sequence differs by one nucleotide. This likely comes from a read error, as the CDR3 has no conserved phenylalanine or tryptophan at its end. The CDR3 DNA follows: TGTGCCAGCAGCCACCAGCTAGCGAATCGATACGAGCAGTACTCC. Encoded protein: CASSHQLANRYEQYS. The chain combines TRBV7-2 with TRBJ2-7, with D possibly matching TRBD2 (6 bases). The CDR3 loop spans 15 amino acids. The ends were cut back, 5 bases at V and 4 bases at J, with 18 bases in the middle. Germline loops: CDR1 SGHTA, CDR2 FQGNSA.

The chain uses TRBV7-6 and TRBJ2-7; D not resolved. Germline V gene data show CDR1 as SGHVS and CDR2 as FNYEAQ. The germline V and J ends were trimmed by 5 bases and 3 bases, with 20 bases remaining between them. The CDR3 extends over 16 amino acids. The CDR3 reads CASSPTGWATGYEQYF. CDR3 DNA: TGTGCCAGCAGCCCTACCGGTTGGGCCACGGGCTACGAGCAGTACTTC.

In its sample, this clonotype was seen a few times. The chain combines TRBV27 with TRBJ2-7, with D maybe TRBD2 (5 bases). The CDR3 contains 14 residues. Germline V gene sequence: CDR1 MNHEY, CDR2 SMNVEV (reference sequence). V lost 3 bases, J lost 0 bases, and 9 bases lay in between. This CDR3 is CASSLMGSSYEQYF. In DNA form, the CDR3 reads TGTGCCAGCAGTTTGATGGGGAGCTCCTACGAGCAGTACTTC.

The rearrangement uses TRBV6-2 or TRBV6-3 and TRBJ1-1; D is perhaps TRBD1 (6 bases). V lost 5 bases and J lost 2, with 15 bases in between. Per germline, CDR1 MNHEY and CDR2 SVGEGT. This CDR3 region has 15 residues. CDR3 coding DNA: TGTGCCAGCAGTGCTCTAGGACAGTTCAACACTGAAGCTTTCTTT. Translated: CASSALGQFNTEAFF.